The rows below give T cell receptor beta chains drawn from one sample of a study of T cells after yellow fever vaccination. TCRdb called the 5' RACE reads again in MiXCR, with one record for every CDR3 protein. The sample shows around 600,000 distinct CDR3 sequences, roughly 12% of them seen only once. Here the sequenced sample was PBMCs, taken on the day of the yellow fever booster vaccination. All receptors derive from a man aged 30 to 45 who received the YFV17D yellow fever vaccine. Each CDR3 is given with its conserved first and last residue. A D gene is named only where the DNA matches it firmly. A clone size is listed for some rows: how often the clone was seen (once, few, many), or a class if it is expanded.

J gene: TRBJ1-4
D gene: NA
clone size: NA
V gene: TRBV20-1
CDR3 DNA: TGCAGTGCTCGGGACCTAGCCCTCGAAAAACTGTTTTTT
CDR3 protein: CSARDLALEKLFF

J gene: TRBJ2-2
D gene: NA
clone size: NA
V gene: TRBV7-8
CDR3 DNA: TGTGCCAGCAGCCTGGACTATTCTAGTAGGGGTTTCAGGGAGCTGTTTTTT
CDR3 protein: CASSLDYSSRGFRELFF

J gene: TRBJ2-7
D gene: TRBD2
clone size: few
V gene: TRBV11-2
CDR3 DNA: TGTGCCAGCAGCTTAGTACCCAAGGGGCGATGGACTAGCCAACTTTACTACGAGCAGTACTTC
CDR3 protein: CASSLVPKGRWTSQLYYEQYF

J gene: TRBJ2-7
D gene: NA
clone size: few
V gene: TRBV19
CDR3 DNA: TGTGCCAGTAACGACAGACTCGGCTACGAGCAGTACTTC
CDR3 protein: CASNDRLGYEQYF

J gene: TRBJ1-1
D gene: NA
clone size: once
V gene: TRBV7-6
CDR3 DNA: TGTGCCAGCAGCTCAGACCCCCCGAACAGGAGGAACACTGAAGCTTTCTTT
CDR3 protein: CASSSDPPNRRNTEAFF

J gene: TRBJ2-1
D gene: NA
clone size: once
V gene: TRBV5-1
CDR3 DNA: TGCGCCAGCAGCTTGAGCGGCAAAAACTCCTACAATGAGCAGTTCTTC
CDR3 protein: CASSLSGKNSYNEQFF

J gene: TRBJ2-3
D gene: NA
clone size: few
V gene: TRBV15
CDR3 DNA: TGTGCCACCAGCAGAGATCACGGGGATACGCAGTATTTT
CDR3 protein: CATSRDHGDTQYF

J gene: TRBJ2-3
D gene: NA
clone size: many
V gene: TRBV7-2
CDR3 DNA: TGTGCCAGCAGCCCCCGAGACCCAGATACGCAGTATTTT
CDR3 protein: CASSPRDPDTQYF

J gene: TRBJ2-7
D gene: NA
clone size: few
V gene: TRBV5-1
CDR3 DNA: TGCGCCAGCAGCAGAGGAGGGTCGGACTACGAGCAGTACTTC
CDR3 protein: CASSRGGSDYEQYF

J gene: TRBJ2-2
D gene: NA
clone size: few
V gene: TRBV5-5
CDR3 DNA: TGTGCCAGCAGTCCGGGACCAACTAACACCGGGGAGCTGTTTTTT
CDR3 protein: CASSPGPTNTGELFF

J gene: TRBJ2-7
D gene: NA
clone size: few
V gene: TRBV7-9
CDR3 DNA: TGTGCCAGCAGCTTAGCACAGGGGAGGGCCTACGAGCAGTACTTC
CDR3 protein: CASSLAQGRAYEQYF